Presented here are 24 T cell receptor beta chains from one specimen sequenced in a study of T cell repertoires in cytomegalovirus infection. TCRdb re-analysed the reads in MiXCR, keeping a single row per CDR3 protein. The sample yields 200,000 to 300,000 distinct CDR3 sequences, approximately 15% seen once. The specimen was PBMCs. The origin of the receptors is a human donor in good health (CMV status not recorded). Some clones in this sample may be carry-over from other donors' samples.

The chain recombines TRBV28 with TRBJ1-2; D is ambiguous. Trimming cost V 3 bases and J 6 bases, with 14 bases left between them. CDR1 and CDR2 (germline): MDHEN, SYDVKM. The CDR3 has 14 residues. The CDR3 sequence is CASSLLARTHGYTF. CDR3 nucleotide sequence: TGTGCCAGCAGTTTGTTGGCCAGGACCCATGGCTACACCTTC.

The rearrangement uses TRBV6-1 and TRBJ1-6; 10 nucleotides line up with TRBD1. V lost 8 bases, J lost 5 bases, and 6 bases stayed unmatched. The CDR3 is made up of 15 amino acids. The germline CDR1 and CDR2 sequences are MNHNS and SASEGT. CDR3 in amino acids: CASGADRGDNSPLHF. For the CDR3, the DNA is TGTGCCAGCGGAGCGGACAGGGGGGATAATTCACCCCTCCACTTT.

CDR3 in amino acids: CASSLYNGGAVGELFF. CDR3 sequence (DNA): TGTGCCAGCAGTTTGTATAATGGGGGAGCGGTTGGGGAGCTGTTTTTT. This rearrangement joins TRBV12-3 or TRBV12-4 to TRBJ2-2; perhaps D is TRBD1 or TRBD2 (5 bases each). V was clipped by 3 bases and J by 8 bases, with 19 bases between them. The CDR3 is made up of 16 amino acids.

This chain joins TRBV27 and TRBJ2-1; 11 nucleotides line up with TRBD2. The germline V gene encodes CDR1 MNHEY and CDR2 SMNVEV (reference sequence). The CDR3 is made up of 15 amino acids. V lost 3 bases, J lost 4 bases, and 2 bases stayed unmatched. This CDR3 reads CASSLGLADYNEQFF. Written as DNA, the CDR3 is TGTGCCAGCAGTTTGGGACTAGCGGATTACAATGAGCAGTTCTTC.

J is TRBJ2-3 and V is TRBV29-1; D may be TRBD1 (6 bases). The CDR3 extends over 15 amino acids. The germline V gene encodes CDR1 SQVTM and CDR2 ANQGSEA. The V end was cut by 7 bases, the J end by 3 bases, with 20 bases between. The CDR3 DNA reads as TGCAGCGGCTACAGGGTGGGATTAGGTACAGATACGCAGTATTTT. Protein product: CSGYRVGLGTDTQYF.

At least ten counts were recorded for this clonotype. This chain links TRBV6-2 or TRBV6-3 with TRBJ2-7; the D gene is possibly TRBD2 (5 bases). The V end lost 5 bases, the J end lost 2 bases, and 13 bases lay between the germline ends. From germline, CDR1 is MNHEY and CDR2 SVGEGT. The CDR3 runs 14 residues. DNA for the CDR3: TGTGCCAGCAGTCCTCCGGGAAATACCTACGAGCAGTACTTC. This translates into CASSPPGNTYEQYF.

This chain connects TRBV6-1 to TRBJ2-6; TRBD1 aligns across 8 bases. V gave up 6 bases and J gave up 3 bases; unmatched junction bases: 13. The CDR3 loop spans 18 amino acids. Per the germline V gene, CDR1 is MNHNS and CDR2 is SASEGT. The CDR3: CASRPGQGLGFGANVLTF. The CDR3 nucleotides read TGTGCCAGCAGACCCGGACAGGGCCTTGGGTTTGGGGCCAACGTCCTGACTTTC.

Points on this clonotype: An end of the junction differs from the germline gene, which may be a read error. CDR3 loop: CASSLSVNNEAFF. The CDR3 DNA is TGTGCCAGCAGCTTATCAGTGAACAATGAAGCTTTCTTT. V and J are TRBV7-2 and TRBJ1-1, with D hard to call. The V gene's germline CDR1 is SGHTA and CDR2 FQGNSA. The CDR3 consists of 13 residues.

This clonotype was observed many times. The chain links TRBV6-6 to TRBJ1-1; 7 bases fit TRBD1. V gave up 0 bases and J gave up 6 bases; unmatched junction bases: 7. CDR1 MNHNY and CDR2 SVGAGI come from the germline V gene (reference sequence). The CDR3 is 15 residues long. CDR3 nucleotide sequence: TGTGCCAGCAGTTACTCGACACCGGGACAGCCTGAAGCTTTCTTT. It encodes CASSYSTPGQPEAFF.

In its sample, this clonotype was seen a few times. The chain has TRBV12-3 or TRBV12-4 and TRBJ2-1; 8 nucleotides match TRBD2. The V gene end was trimmed by 8 bases and the J gene end by 7 bases; junction bases not matched to a gene: 4. The CDR3 consists of 12 residues. This CDR3 reads CASPTSANEQFF. In DNA, the CDR3 is TGTGCCAGCCCGACTAGCGCGAATGAGCAGTTCTTC.

This clonotype was picked up many times. The gene calls are TRBV11-2 and TRBJ2-7, with 7 bases lining up with TRBD1. Germline lookup yields CDR1 SGHAT and CDR2 FQNNGV. Trimming cost V 4 bases and J 5 bases; bases outside gene matches: 8. The CDR3 consists of 14 residues. CDR3 DNA: TGTGCCAGCAGCTCCATACAGGGGAGAGACGAGCAGTACTTC. Protein product: CASSSIQGRDEQYF.

Only a few counts were recorded for this clonotype. This sequence joins TRBV20-1 and TRBJ2-1; D is perhaps TRBD2 (5 bases). Germline lookup yields CDR1 DFQATT and CDR2 SNEGSKA (reference sequence). With 5 bases removed from V and 7 bases from J, the gap between germline ends came to 21 bases. CDR3 size: 15 residues. The CDR3: CSAVSAGQLVNEQFF. DNA for the CDR3: TGCAGTGCTGTATCGGCGGGCCAGCTGGTTAATGAGCAGTTCTTC.

This clonotype was detected many times. This rearrangement joins TRBV6-1 to TRBJ2-1; D is perhaps TRBD2 (6 bases). This CDR3 contains 16 residues. Germline V gene lookup returns CDR1 MNHNS and CDR2 SASEGT. Deletions cut 6 bases from V and 7 bases from J, with 22 bases between. The CDR3 is CASRYAGTPPQNEQFF. CDR3 nucleotide sequence: TGTGCCAGCAGATACGCAGGGACTCCCCCTCAAAATGAGCAGTTCTTC.

In this sample, this clonotype turned up many times. V gene TRBV19 combines with J gene TRBJ1-1; tentative D call: TRBD1 (5 bases). V was cut by 7 bases and J by 0 bases, with 12 bases left in between. Germline lookup yields CDR1 LNHDA and CDR2 SQIVND (reference sequence). The CDR3 has 14 amino acids. CDR3 protein: CASTTRGLNTEAFF. DNA for the CDR3: TGTGCCAGTACCACCCGGGGCTTGAACACTGAAGCTTTCTTT. The variable domain in full, with the rest retrieved from reference TRBV19 and TRBJ1-1, is DGGITQSPKYLFRKEGQNVTLSCEQNLNHDAMYWYRQDPGQGLRLIYYSQIVNDFQKGDIAEGYSVSREKKESFPLTVTSAQKNPTAFYLCASTTRGLNTEAFFGQGTRLTVV.

A word on this clonotype: This may be a read error: a much more frequent sequence differs by one nucleotide. The J gene is TRBJ1-6, the V gene TRBV7-2, with D unresolved. Germline CDR1 and CDR2: SGHTA and FQGNSA. The CDR3 is 16 residues long. The CDR3 loop is CASSLAAGKTNSHLHF. CDR3 in DNA: TGTGCCAGCAGCTTAGCTGCGGGCAAGACGAATTCACACCTCCACTTT.

In its sample, this clonotype was seen many times. The rearrangement links TRBV24-1 to TRBJ1-1; D is unclear. Trimming pared 5 bases from V and 1 base from J, leaving 10 bases between. This CDR3 spans 14 amino acids. Germline lookup yields CDR1 KGHDR and CDR2 SFDVKD. The CDR3 bases are TGTGCCACCAGTGCTACAAATTCGAACACTGAAGCTTTCTTT. This sequence encodes CATSATNSNTEAFF.

The chain recombines TRBV3-1 with TRBJ2-6; D is uncertain. CDR3 length equals 15 residues. In germline, CDR1 is LGHDT, CDR2 YNNKEL (reference sequence). The V end lost 4 bases, the J end lost 0 bases, and 7 bases lay between the germline ends. The CDR3, as DNA: TGTGCCAGCAGCCCCCTCAACTCTGGGGCCAACGTCCTGACTTTC. Translated, it gives CASSPLNSGANVLTF.

This clonotype was seen many times. The rearrangement joins TRBV19 to TRBJ1-2; 8 bases are shared with TRBD1. The length of the CDR3 is 14 residues. With V trimmed by 7 bases and J by 7 bases, 11 bases remained unmatched. Germline V CDR1 and CDR2: LNHDA, SQIVND (reference sequence). The DNA of the CDR3 is TGTGCCAGTACCCCCGGACAGGGAAAACTTGGCTACACCTTC. The encoded protein is CASTPGQGKLGYTF.

V gene TRBV4-1 combines with J gene TRBJ1-4, with D possibly TRBD1 on 6 matching bases. In germline, CDR1 is MGHRA, CDR2 YSYEKL. The CDR3 extends over 15 amino acids. Deletions cut 2 bases from V and 6 bases from J, with 13 bases between. The CDR3 DNA reads TGCGCCAGCAGCCAACAAGGACAGCCGGATGAAAAACTGTTTTTT. Its protein is CASSQQGQPDEKLFF.

This clonotype appeared once. The chain couples TRBV9 to TRBJ2-1, with a possible D match to TRBD1 (6 bases). The CDR3 runs to 16 residues. V shed 3 bases and J shed 6 bases, with 19 bases lying between them. The germline V gene has CDR1 SGDLS and CDR2 YYNGEE. The CDR3 DNA is TGTGCCAGCAGCGGGGACACAGGGATCGCCCTCAATGAGCAGTTCTTC. It yields the protein CASSGDTGIALNEQFF.

The chain employs TRBV7-8 and TRBJ2-3; D gene unclear. The CDR3 runs to 13 residues. Trimming removed 5 bases at V and 2 bases at J, with 8 bases between. From germline, CDR1 is SGHVS and CDR2 FQNEAQ. The CDR3 bases are TGTGCCAGCAGCCCGACTTACACAGATACGCAGTATTTT. Translating gives CASSPTYTDTQYF.

This clonotype turned up a few times. The chain joins TRBV29-1 to TRBJ2-7; TRBD1 matches 7 bases. V lost 2 bases, J lost 2 bases, and 0 bases stayed unmatched. Germline CDR1 SQVTM, CDR2 ANQGSEA. CDR3 length equals 12 residues. The CDR3 bases are TGCAGCGTTGAACAGGGGGCCTACGAGCAGTACTTC. Translating it yields CSVEQGAYEQYF.

In this sample, this clonotype turned up many times. The chain uses TRBV7-2 and TRBJ1-4, with 7 bases identical to TRBD1. The CDR3 spans 14 residues. The germline CDR1 and CDR2 sequences are SGHTA and FQGNSA. J was trimmed by 11 bases and V by 5 bases; bases with no gene match: 11. CDR3 bases: TGTGCCAGCAGCCTGACAGGGTCGATGGGGAAACTGTTTTTT. Amino acids: CASSLTGSMGKLFF.

The V gene is TRBV9, the J gene TRBJ2-1; 9 positions match TRBD2. CDR1 and CDR2 (germline): SGDLS, YYNGEE. This CDR3 contains 17 residues. Losses at the gene ends were 2 bases for V and 5 bases for J; bases not matched to a gene: 11. In nucleotides, the CDR3 is TGTGCCAGCAGCGTTTCTTTAGCGGGAGCACTAGACAATGAGCAGTTCTTC. As protein: CASSVSLAGALDNEQFF.